Below are 32 T cell receptor beta chains sequenced from a single sample in a study of T-cell reconstitution after alpha-beta-depleted transplantation in children. Molecular barcoding with unique molecular identifiers was used for the TCRbeta library. TCRdb re-derived calls from the PCR reads in MiXCR, one entry per CDR3 protein. The table lists about 610,000 distinct CDR3 sequences, 10% of them singletons. The sequencing here drew on PBMCs from the stem cell graft donor, taken from the stem cell graft. The origin of the receptors is a human donor who donated a stem cell graft to a child with acute myeloid leukemia.

This clonotype has a count of ten or more. The chain carries TRBV10-3 and TRBJ2-7; D is perhaps TRBD1 (5 bases). CDR1 and CDR2 (germline): ENHRY, SYGVKD. The CDR3 loop spans 14 amino acids. V lost 4 bases and J 0 bases, leaving 10 bases between the germline ends. The CDR3 DNA reads TGTGCCATCAGTGTAGGGGCCGACTCCTACGAGCAGTACTTC. The encoded protein is CAISVGADSYEQYF.

This clonotype was counted only a few times. The V call is TRBV12-3 or TRBV12-4, the J call TRBJ1-5; TRBD1 is a possible D gene (6 bases). This CDR3 is built from 15 residues. V gave up 3 bases and J gave up 4 bases, with 13 bases separating them. As DNA, the CDR3 is TGTGCCAGCAGTTTGACGGGGGCAAGTAATCAGCCCCAGCATTTT. This gives the protein CASSLTGASNQPQHF.

At least ten counts were recorded for this clonotype. The rearrangement links TRBV29-1 to TRBJ1-1, with D unresolved. V was cut by 1 base and J by 7 bases, with 10 bases left in between. This CDR3 region has 12 residues. Germline values: CDR1 SQVTM, CDR2 ANQGSEA. The CDR3 nucleotides read TGCAGCGTTGAAGGGGTCGGGATTGAAGCTTTCTTT. As protein: CSVEGVGIEAFF.

This clonotype was counted at least ten times. The rearrangement uses TRBV7-2 and TRBJ2-2, with 9 bases aligning to TRBD1. CDR3 length: 15 amino acids. From germline, CDR1 is SGHTA and CDR2 FQGNSA. Trimming removed 2 bases from V and 5 bases from J; junction bases left unmatched: 3. This CDR3 is CASSLRTGETGELFF. The CDR3 bases are TGTGCCAGCAGCTTAAGGACAGGGGAGACCGGGGAGCTGTTTTTT.

This chain connects TRBV7-9 to TRBJ2-3; 7 nucleotides agree with TRBD2. This CDR3 contains 16 residues. V was clipped by 5 bases and J by 0 bases; unmatched bases: 8. Germline CDR1 and CDR2: SEHNR and FQNEAQ (reference sequence). This CDR3 is CASSPALAASTDTQYF. The CDR3 DNA sequence: TGTGCCAGCAGCCCCGCCCTAGCGGCTAGCACAGATACGCAGTATTTT.

This CDR3 is CASSLGDYLYEQYF. CDR3 coding DNA: TGTGCCAGCAGCTTAGGGGACTACCTCTACGAGCAGTACTTC. The rearrangement uses TRBV11-2 and TRBJ2-7; 7 nucleotides line up with TRBD2. V gave up 1 base and J gave up 3 bases; unmatched junction bases: 3. The CDR3 is made up of 14 amino acids. Germline V lookup: CDR1 SGHAT, CDR2 FQNNGV.

This clonotype has only a few counts. The rearrangement joins TRBV28 to TRBJ1-5; tentatively, D is TRBD1 (6 bases). With 6 bases removed from V and 5 bases from J, the gap between germline ends came to 14 bases. The CDR3 length is 14 residues. Per germline, CDR1 MDHEN and CDR2 SYDVKM. This CDR3 is CASRPQGRDQPQHF. The CDR3 region has the DNA TGTGCCAGCAGACCACAGGGTAGAGATCAGCCCCAGCATTTT.

This clonotype has only a few counts. This chain connects TRBV4-3 to TRBJ2-7; tentative D call: TRBD2 (5 bases). CDR1 LGHNA and CDR2 YSLEER come from the germline V gene. Between the trimmed V and J ends, which lost 0 bases and 6 bases, there was a span of 18 bases. CDR3 size: 16 residues. The DNA of the CDR3 is TGCGCCAGCAGCCAAGACGGAGGTAGCGTGGCCTCCGAGCAGTACTTC. Its translation is CASSQDGGSVASEQYF.

This clonotype was seen a handful of times. The chain employs TRBV20-1 and TRBJ1-6, with a tentative D call TRBD1 (5 bases). V was cut by 0 bases and J by 6 bases, with 12 bases left in between. The germline gives CDR1 DFQATT, CDR2 SNEGSKA (reference sequence). The length of the CDR3 is 15 residues. CDR3: CSARERGWGNSPLHF. In nucleotides, the CDR3 is TGCAGTGCTAGAGAGAGGGGTTGGGGTAATTCACCCCTCCACTTT.

V usage is TRBV19 and J usage is TRBJ2-5; D gene unclear. Deletions cut 4 bases from V and 2 bases from J, with 14 bases between. CDR1 and CDR2 (germline): LNHDA, SQIVND (reference sequence). The CDR3 consists of 15 residues. The CDR3 DNA reads as TGTGCCAGTAGTAAAAATATCGGACGTCAAGAGACCCAGTACTTC. This sequence encodes CASSKNIGRQETQYF.

The chain is built from TRBV29-1 and TRBJ2-5; D is ambiguous. Trimming removed 4 bases at V and 5 bases at J, with 8 bases between. Germline V gives CDR1 SQVTM, CDR2 ANQGSEA. The CDR3 has 11 amino acids. For the CDR3, the DNA is TGCAGCGTTGCGTCGTGGGAGACCCAGTACTTC. This sequence encodes CSVASWETQYF.

V usage is TRBV11-2 and J usage is TRBJ2-1; 16 bases are a match to TRBD2. The V segment lost 2 bases and the J segment 1 base; nucleotides outside the gene matches: 5. The CDR3 covers 19 residues. CDR1 and CDR2 from the germline V gene are SGHAT and FQNNGV. The CDR3 bases are TGTGCCAGCAGCTTAAAGGGACTAGCGGGAGGGCCGTCCTACAATGAGCAGTTCTTC. Translating gives CASSLKGLAGGPSYNEQFF.

This clonotype has a count of ten or more. V and J are TRBV20-1 and TRBJ2-3; D assignment may be TRBD1 or TRBD2 (5 bases each). Between the trimmed V and J ends, which lost 5 bases and 0 bases, there was a span of 15 bases. This CDR3 has 15 amino acids. Germline V gene sequence: CDR1 DFQATT, CDR2 SNEGSKA (reference sequence). CDR3 nucleotides: TGCAGTGCTGGGGGTGCGTTGACTAGCACAGATACGCAGTATTTT. This gives the protein CSAGGALTSTDTQYF.

In its sample, this clonotype was seen many times. The chain has TRBV4-3 and TRBJ1-6; D unresolved. V was trimmed by 0 bases and J by 0 bases, leaving 3 bases between them. CDR3 length: 15 residues. Germline V gives CDR1 LGHNA, CDR2 YSLEER. The CDR3 here is CASSQESSYNSPLHF. CDR3 coding DNA: TGCGCCAGCAGCCAAGAGAGCTCCTATAATTCACCCCTCCACTTT.

The V gene is TRBV5-1, the J gene TRBJ2-1; D is unclear. The ends were cut back, 4 bases at V and 4 bases at J, with 15 bases in the middle. Germline CDR1 reads SGHRS; CDR2 reads YFSETQ. This CDR3 has 15 residues. DNA for the CDR3: TGCGCCAGCAGCGACCCCCGGAGCCCGTACAATGAGCAGTTCTTC. Translation: CASSDPRSPYNEQFF.

This clonotype was seen many times. The gene calls are TRBV7-2 and TRBJ1-3, with D maybe TRBD1 (5 bases). V lost 5 bases, J lost 0 bases, and 14 bases lay in between. Germline V lookup: CDR1 SGHTA, CDR2 FQGNSA. The CDR3 loop spans 16 amino acids. The CDR3 DNA reads as TGTGCCAGCAGCCTAGAGGGGTTCAGCTCTGGAAACACCATATATTTT. Its translation: CASSLEGFSSGNTIYF.

The sample holds many counts of this clonotype. J is TRBJ2-2 and V is TRBV7-2; perhaps D is TRBD1 or TRBD2 (5 bases each). Germline lookup yields CDR1 SGHTA and CDR2 FQGNSA. The CDR3 contains 16 residues. With 2 bases removed from V and 7 bases from J, the gap between germline ends came to 17 bases. In DNA, the CDR3 is TGTGCCAGCAGCTTAAGGGGAACGGCGGGCCACGGGGAGCTGTTTTTT. Amino acids: CASSLRGTAGHGELFF.

V is TRBV7-8 and J is TRBJ1-4, with 8 nucleotides matching TRBD1. The CDR3 runs 14 residues. Trimming took 7 bases from V and 5 from J; bases not matched to a gene: 6. Germline assignment: CDR1 SGHVS and CDR2 FQNEAQ. The CDR3 here is CASTQDRANEKLFF. The CDR3 nucleotides read TGTGCCAGCACCCAGGACAGGGCGAATGAAAAACTGTTTTTT. The entire variable domain, with the rest obtained from reference TRBV7-8 and TRBJ1-4, is as follows: GAGVSQSPRYKVAKRGQDVALRCDPISGHVSLFWYQQALGQGPEFLTYFQNEAQLDKSGLPSDRFFAERPEGSVSTLKIQRTQQEDSAVYLCASTQDRANEKLFFGSGTQLSVL.

The chain carries TRBV10-3 and TRBJ2-7; possibly TRBD1 or TRBD2 for D (5 bases each). V shed 5 bases and J shed 0 bases, with 17 bases lying between them. Germline CDR1 ENHRY, CDR2 SYGVKD. The CDR3 has 16 residues. In DNA, the CDR3 is TGTGCCATCAGTCACCCCAGTGGGGGAAGCTCCTACGAGCAGTACTTC. This encodes CAISHPSGGSSYEQYF.

A few counts support this clonotype. The rearrangement uses TRBV3-1 and TRBJ2-7; the D gene is possibly TRBD2 (5 bases). CDR3 length: 13 residues. The V end lost 4 bases, the J end lost 2 bases, and 9 bases lay between the germline ends. The germline gives CDR1 LGHDT, CDR2 YNNKEL (reference sequence). The CDR3 here is CASSLYGAYEQYF. The CDR3 coding sequence is TGTGCCAGCAGCCTTTACGGGGCCTACGAGCAGTACTTC.

The chain has TRBV27 and TRBJ2-1; 7 bases fit TRBD2. Germline-derived CDR1 and CDR2 are MNHEY and SMNVEV (reference sequence). With V trimmed by 4 bases and J by 4 bases, 10 bases remained unmatched. The CDR3 runs to 16 residues. This chain's CDR3 is CASSSSSGSFYNEQFF. The DNA for the CDR3 is TGTGCCAGCAGTTCGTCTAGCGGTTCGTTTTACAATGAGCAGTTCTTC.

This clonotype has ten or more counts. The J gene is TRBJ2-5, the V gene TRBV2; possible D gene TRBD2, 5 bases. Germline lookup yields CDR1 SNHLY and CDR2 FYNNEI. V was pared by 4 bases and J by 5 bases, with 8 bases between. The CDR3 consists of 12 residues. Written as DNA, the CDR3 is TGTGCCAGCAGTGTGAGAGGGGAGACCCAGTACTTC. This encodes CASSVRGETQYF. The full variable domain, in which reference TRBV2 and TRBJ2-5 provide the parts outside the CDR3, is EPEVTQTPSHQVTQMGQEVILRCVPISNHLYFYWYRQILGQKVEFLVSFYNNEISEKSEIFDDQFSVERPDGSNFTLKIRSTKLEDSAMYFCASSVRGETQYFGPGTRLLVL.

This clonotype was counted many times. The chain employs TRBV9 and TRBJ2-1, with a tentative D call TRBD1 (7 bases). The CDR3 has 15 amino acids. CDR1 and CDR2 (germline): SGDLS, YYNGEE. Trimming left V 4 bases short and J 11 bases short, with 22 bases between. The DNA of the CDR3 is TGTGCCAGCAGCCCCCAGGGGGGACAGTACTCCCAGCAGTTCTTC. It is translated as CASSPQGGQYSQQFF.

This clonotype was counted between two and nine times. This chain joins TRBV30 and TRBJ1-1, with D maybe TRBD1 (5 bases). The CDR3 covers 13 residues. Germline CDR1 is GTSNPN and CDR2 is SVGIG (reference sequence). The germline V and J ends were trimmed by 4 bases and 1 base, with 10 bases remaining between them. The CDR3 spells CAWIYGANTEAFF. The DNA for the CDR3 is TGTGCCTGGATTTATGGGGCGAACACTGAAGCTTTCTTT.

DNA for the CDR3: TGTGCCAGCTCACCCGCGACACTAGCCAAAAACATTCAGTACTTC. This translates into CASSPATLAKNIQYF. This sequence joins TRBV18 and TRBJ2-4; D is unclear. Trimming took off 3 bases at V and 0 bases at J, with 9 bases between the two ends. The CDR3 covers 15 residues. The germline CDR1 and CDR2 sequences are KGHSH and LQKENI.

This clonotype was seen more than once but under ten times. The genes are TRBV10-3 and TRBJ1-1; TRBD1 aligns across 7 bases. Looked up from germline, CDR1 is ENHRY and CDR2 is SYGVKD. V lost 4 bases, J lost 3 bases, and 2 bases stayed unmatched. There are 13 residues in the CDR3. The CDR3: CAISVDRDTEAFF. CDR3 bases: TGTGCCATCAGTGTAGACAGGGACACTGAAGCTTTCTTT.

The CDR3 DNA follows: TGTGCCTGGAGTGACTATGCAGATACGCAGTATTTT. Protein: CAWSDYADTQYF. The V gene is TRBV30, the J gene TRBJ2-3; D ambiguous. Trimming stripped 1 base from V and 4 bases from J, with 6 bases between. Per the germline V gene, CDR1 is GTSNPN and CDR2 is SVGIG (reference sequence). This CDR3 has 12 amino acids.

The CDR3 is CASSYRQTNQPQHF. CDR3 bases: TGTGCCAGCAGTTATCGACAGACCAATCAGCCCCAGCATTTT. The V call is TRBV6-5, the J call TRBJ1-5; D may be TRBD1 (5 bases). Germline loops: CDR1 MNHEY, CDR2 SVGAGI. Between the trimmed V and J ends, which lost 3 bases and 3 bases, there was a span of 9 bases. This CDR3 has 14 amino acids.

The genes are TRBV29-1 and TRBJ2-6; 7 bases fit TRBD2. The germline V gene has CDR1 SQVTM and CDR2 ANQGSEA. V dropped 6 bases and J dropped 2; count of bases not matched to a gene: 7. The CDR3 sequence is 15 residues long. The CDR3 DNA reads as TGCAGCGTGGGGGGGTCTTTCCCTGGGGCCAACGTCCTGACTTTC. This sequence encodes CSVGGSFPGANVLTF.

Ten or more counts support this clonotype. V and J are TRBV9 and TRBJ2-7; 10 bases fit TRBD2. The CDR3 runs 15 residues. Trimming removed 0 bases from V and 3 bases from J; junction bases left unmatched: 3. Germline V gives CDR1 SGDLS, CDR2 YYNGEE. CDR3 DNA sequence: TGTGCCAGCAGCGTAGCCCCTAGCGGGAGCTACGAGCAGTACTTC. This encodes CASSVAPSGSYEQYF.

This clonotype was seen ten or more times. The chain recombines TRBV7-2 with TRBJ2-3; 10 bases match TRBD1. The CDR3 spans 15 residues. Losses at the gene ends were 1 base for V and 6 bases for J; bases not matched to a gene: 4. Germline CDR1 is SGHTA and CDR2 is FQGNSA. The CDR3 coding sequence is TGTGCCAGCAGCTTAGGGACAGGGGGTTGGGATACGCAGTATTTT. Encoded protein: CASSLGTGGWDTQYF.

In its sample, this clonotype was seen a few times. The chain employs TRBV6-2 or TRBV6-3 and TRBJ1-5; the D is unclear. The CDR3 loop spans 15 amino acids. Trimming removed 0 bases from V and 0 bases from J, with 6 bases in between. Germline values: CDR1 MNHEY, CDR2 SVGEGT. DNA of the CDR3: TGTGCCAGCAGTTACTCGGTCTATAGCAATCAGCCCCAGCATTTT. It encodes CASSYSVYSNQPQHF.